This passage covers 8 T cell receptor beta chains from one sample sequenced in a study of identical twins. TCRdb reanalysed the 5' RACE reads using MiXCR and keeps one entry per CDR3 protein. Found here are roughly 290,000 distinct CDR3 sequences, roughly 8.6% of them singletons; the top ten hold around 2.1%. These same records also appear under a second study, on yellow fever vaccine responses in identical twins.

Sequenced material: memory (CD45RO+) T cells sorted from blood. These TCRs come from a young woman in good health.

This clonotype was seen at least ten times. V gene TRBV7-6 combines with J gene TRBJ1-1; possible D gene TRBD1, 6 bases. Germline-derived CDR1 and CDR2 are SGHVS and FNYEAQ. This CDR3 region has 16 residues. Trimming removed 2 bases from V and 0 bases from J, with 13 bases in between. The CDR3 protein is CASSLLNREVNTEAFF. The CDR3 DNA reads TGTGCCAGCAGCTTATTGAACAGGGAGGTGAACACTGAAGCTTTCTTT. The variable domain in full, with the rest retrieved from reference TRBV7-6 and TRBJ1-1, is GAGVSQSPRYKVTKRGQDVALRCDPISGHVSLYWYRQALGQGPEFLTYFNYEAQQDKSGLPNDRFSAERPEGSISTLTIQRTEQRDSAMYRCASSLLNREVNTEAFFGQGTRLTVV.

This clonotype was seen repeatedly, ten times or more. The J gene is TRBJ1-5, the V gene TRBV6-1; no clear D. Trimming shortened V by 9 bases and J by 2 bases, and 11 bases separated the two germline ends. The length of the CDR3 is 13 residues. Germline loops: CDR1 MNHNS, CDR2 SASEGT. CDR3 loop: CASSDAGNQPQHF. The CDR3 DNA reads as TGTGCCAGTAGCGACGCGGGCAATCAGCCCCAGCATTTT.

The chain carries TRBV28 and TRBJ2-7; the match to TRBD1 covers 8 bases. Trimming at V came to 6 bases and at J to 0 bases, leaving 7 bases not matched to a gene. Germline lookup yields CDR1 MDHEN and CDR2 SYDVKM. The CDR3 runs 15 residues. CDR3 DNA: TGTGCCAGCAGCCCCGGGACAGGCTTCTCCTACGAGCAGTACGTC. Its translation is CASSPGTGFSYEQYV.

A few counts support this clonotype. This chain links TRBV6-5 with TRBJ2-1; D is uncertain. The CDR3 has 16 amino acids. V was trimmed by 2 bases and J by 2 bases, leaving 13 bases between them. Germline CDR1 MNHEY, CDR2 SVGAGI. CDR3 in amino acids: CASSYPGRSPYNEQFF. Written as DNA, the CDR3 is TGTGCCAGCAGTTACCCCGGACGGTCGCCCTACAATGAGCAGTTCTTC.

The rearrangement uses TRBV2 and TRBJ2-1; perhaps D is TRBD1 or TRBD2 (5 bases each). The CDR3 spans 16 residues. The V gene lost 2 bases and the J gene lost 2 bases, with 13 bases spanning the gap. Germline CDR1 and CDR2: SNHLY and FYNNEI. The CDR3 here is CASSESGDPAYNEQFF. The CDR3 coding sequence is TGTGCCAGCAGTGAAAGTGGGGACCCAGCCTACAATGAGCAGTTCTTC.

This clonotype was observed many times. The chain links TRBV27 to TRBJ1-1, with a tentative D call TRBD1 (5 bases). Germline V CDR1 and CDR2: MNHEY, SMNVEV (reference sequence). This CDR3 has 14 amino acids. Trimming pared 6 bases from V and 1 base from J, leaving 12 bases between. The chain's CDR3 is CASRSGLPNTEAFF. CDR3 sequence (DNA): TGTGCCAGCAGATCGGGACTGCCGAACACTGAAGCTTTCTTT.

This clonotype was seen only a few times. The V and J genes are TRBV2 and TRBJ2-1; 12 nucleotides match TRBD2. Germline V gene sequence: CDR1 SNHLY, CDR2 FYNNEI. Trimming removed 4 bases from V and 7 bases from J; junction bases left unmatched: 11. The CDR3 runs 17 residues. The CDR3: CASSAPSGGGKGNEQFF. The CDR3 coding sequence is TGTGCCAGCAGTGCACCTAGCGGGGGGGGAAAGGGAAATGAGCAGTTCTTC. Together with reference TRBV2 and TRBJ2-1, the CDR3 gives the full variable domain: EPEVTQTPSHQVTQMGQEVILRCVPISNHLYFYWYRQILGQKVEFLVSFYNNEISEKSEIFDDQFSVERPDGSNFTLKIRSTKLEDSAMYFCASSAPSGGGKGNEQFFGPGTRLTVL.

The chain recombines TRBV28 with TRBJ2-5, with a possible D match to TRBD2 (5 bases). Germline V gene lookup returns CDR1 MDHEN and CDR2 SYDVKM. Trimming took 4 bases from V and 3 from J, leaving 15 bases between them. CDR3 length: 15 amino acids. For the CDR3, the DNA is TGTGCCAGCAGTTCGCAAACTAGACCAAAAGAGACCCAGTACTTC. Protein product: CASSSQTRPKETQYF.